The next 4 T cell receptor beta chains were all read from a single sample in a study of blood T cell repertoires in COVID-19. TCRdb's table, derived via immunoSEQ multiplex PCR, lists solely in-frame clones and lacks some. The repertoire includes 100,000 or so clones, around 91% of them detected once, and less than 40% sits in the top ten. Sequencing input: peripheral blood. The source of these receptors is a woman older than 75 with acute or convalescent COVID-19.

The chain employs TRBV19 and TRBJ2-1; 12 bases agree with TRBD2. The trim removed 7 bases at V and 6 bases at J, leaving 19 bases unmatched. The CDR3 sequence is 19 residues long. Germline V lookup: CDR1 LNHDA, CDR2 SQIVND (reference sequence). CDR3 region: CASNWGLTQLAGGTNEQFF. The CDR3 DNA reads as TGTGCCAGTAATTGGGGACTCACTCAACTAGCGGGGGGCACCAATGAGCAGTTCTTC.

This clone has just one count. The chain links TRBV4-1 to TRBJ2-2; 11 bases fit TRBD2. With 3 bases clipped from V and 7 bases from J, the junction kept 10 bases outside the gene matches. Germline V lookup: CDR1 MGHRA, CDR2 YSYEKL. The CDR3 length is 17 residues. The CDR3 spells CASSQLTAGLAVGELFF. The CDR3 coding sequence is TGCGCCAGCAGCCAGCTAACCGCGGGACTAGCGGTCGGGGAGCTGTTTTTT.

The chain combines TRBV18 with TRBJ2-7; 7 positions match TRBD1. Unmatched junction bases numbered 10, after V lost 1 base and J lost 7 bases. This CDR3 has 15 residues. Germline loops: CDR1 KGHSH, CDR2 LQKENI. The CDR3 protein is CASSPRDSDLGEQYF. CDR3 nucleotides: TGTGCCAGCTCACCACGGGACAGTGATCTTGGGGAGCAGTACTTC.

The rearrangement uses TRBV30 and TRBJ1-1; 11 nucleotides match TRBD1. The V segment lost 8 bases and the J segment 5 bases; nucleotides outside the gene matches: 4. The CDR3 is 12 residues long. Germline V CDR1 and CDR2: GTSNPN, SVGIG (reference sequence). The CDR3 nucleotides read TGTGCCGGACAGGGGGCAGGTACTGAAGCTTTCTTT. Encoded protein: CAGQGAGTEAFF.